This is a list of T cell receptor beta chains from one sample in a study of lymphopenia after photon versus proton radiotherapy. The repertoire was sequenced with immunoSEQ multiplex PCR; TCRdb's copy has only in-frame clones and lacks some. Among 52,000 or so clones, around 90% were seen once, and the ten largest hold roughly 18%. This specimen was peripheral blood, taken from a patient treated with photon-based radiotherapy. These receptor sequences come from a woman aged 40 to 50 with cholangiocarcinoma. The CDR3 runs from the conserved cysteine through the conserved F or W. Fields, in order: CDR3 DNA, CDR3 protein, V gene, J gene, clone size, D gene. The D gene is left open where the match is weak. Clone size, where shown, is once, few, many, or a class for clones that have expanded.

TGCGCCAGCAGTCAGAAGGAGACCCAGTACTTC	CASSQKETQYF	TRBV23-1	TRBJ2-5	few	-
TGTGCCAGCACCTTCGGACAGGGCGCTGGAAACACCATATATTTT	CASTFGQGAGNTIYF	TRBV5-5	TRBJ1-3	-	TRBD1
TGTGCCAGCAGCTTAGGAGGGGGTGGCGAGCAGTACTTC	CASSLGGGGEQYF	TRBV7-3	TRBJ2-7	-	-
TGTGCCAGCAGCTTAGCGCTCGAGGGTGGCTATGGCTACACCTTC	CASSLALEGGYGYTF	TRBV7-9	TRBJ1-2	-	-
TGTGCCAGCTCACCTGAGGACAGGGGAGATTACGAGCAGTACTTC	CASSPEDRGDYEQYF	TRBV18	TRBJ2-7	-	TRBD1
TGTGCCAGCAGACAGGGATGGAATCAGCCCCAGCATTTT	CASRQGWNQPQHF	TRBV28	TRBJ1-5	-	-
TGTGCCAGCAGCGCAGGGTACACTGAAGCTTTCTTT	CASSAGYTEAFF	TRBV7-9	TRBJ1-1	-	-
TGTGCCAGCAGTGTATCGAAGGGGGACACTGAAGCTTTCTTT	CASSVSKGDTEAFF	TRBV28	TRBJ1-1	-	-
TGTGCCAGCAGTTTCGATACAGGTCCCTATGGCTACACCTTC	CASSFDTGPYGYTF	TRBV28	TRBJ1-2	-	-
TGTGCCAGCTACAGGGGGCTGAACACTGAAGCTTTCTTT	CASYRGLNTEAFF	TRBV13	TRBJ1-1	-	TRBD1
TGTGCCAGCAGCCGACGGTTCTCCTACGAGCAGTACTTC	CASSRRFSYEQYF	TRBV5-8	TRBJ2-7	once	-
TGTGCCAGCAGCGTAGTATCAGGGGCCGGGGAGCTGTTTTTT	CASSVVSGAGELFF	TRBV9	TRBJ2-2	-	-
TGTGCCAGCAGTGATAGGGGTACCGGGGAGCTGTTTTTT	CASSDRGTGELFF	TRBV6-1	TRBJ2-2	-	-
TGTGCCAGCTCACCATACACTCACTCTGGGGCCAACGTCCTGACTTTC	CASSPYTHSGANVLTF	TRBV18	TRBJ2-6	-	-
TGTGCCAGCAGAACGGAGGTGGGCTACAATGAGCAGTTCTTC	CASRTEVGYNEQFF	TRBV6-5	TRBJ2-1	-	-
TGTGCCAGTCGGACATCGTTTGGAAACACCATATATTTT	CASRTSFGNTIYF	TRBV7-2	TRBJ1-3	once	-
TGTGCCAGCAGTTACTCGACAGGAGATTCACCCCTCCACTTT	CASSYSTGDSPLHF	TRBV6-6	TRBJ1-6	-	-
TGCAGCGGAGCTTACGGTGGTACAGATACGCAGTATTTT	CSGAYGGTDTQYF	TRBV29-1	TRBJ2-3	-	-
TGTGCCAGCAGTTCATCCTCCGCGGGTGCAGAGACCCAGTACTTC	CASSSSSAGAETQYF	TRBV27	TRBJ2-5	-	-
TGTGCCAGCAGGAGCGGGACAGCGAGCAGGGAGCCCCAGCATTTT	CASRSGTASREPQHF	TRBV6-5	TRBJ1-5	few	TRBD1
TGTGCCAGCAGTTTAGGGTTTAGGGACACCTACACCTTC	CASSLGFRDTYTF	TRBV27	TRBJ1-2	-	-
TGTGCCAGCAGTTACGTCTCACAGATGAACACCGGGGAGCTGTTTTTT	CASSYVSQMNTGELFF	TRBV6-5	TRBJ2-2	-	-
TGTGCCAGCAGATGGAGAGGGGACAGGGGGATGAACACCGGGGAGCTGTTTTTT	CASRWRGDRGMNTGELFF	TRBV27	TRBJ2-2	-	TRBD1
TGCAGCGGGGCCGGGGGGGCCGAACTGGTCGACGAGCAGTACTTC	CSGAGGAELVDEQYF	TRBV29-1	TRBJ2-7	-	TRBD2
TGTGCCAGCTCACGAATGAAGGGCGGTGTATGGAATGAGCAGTTCTTC	CASSRMKGGVWNEQFF	TRBV18	TRBJ2-1	-	-
TGCGCCAGCAGTGAGTCCGCAGGTCAGCCCCAGCATTTT	CASSESAGQPQHF	TRBV10-1	TRBJ1-5	few	-
TGTGCCAGCAGCTTGATGCAGGGGGTTGGATTTAACGAAAAACTGTTTTTT	CASSLMQGVGFNEKLFF	TRBV5-6	TRBJ1-4	-	TRBD1
TGTGCCACCAGCAGAGATTTTACCCGGACAGCCGATCAGCCCCAGCATTTT	CATSRDFTRTADQPQHF	TRBV15	TRBJ1-5	-	-
TGTGCCAGCAGCTTACACCAGCAGGGAAGCTCCTACAATGAGCAGTTCTTC	CASSLHQQGSSYNEQFF	TRBV7-3	TRBJ2-1	-	-